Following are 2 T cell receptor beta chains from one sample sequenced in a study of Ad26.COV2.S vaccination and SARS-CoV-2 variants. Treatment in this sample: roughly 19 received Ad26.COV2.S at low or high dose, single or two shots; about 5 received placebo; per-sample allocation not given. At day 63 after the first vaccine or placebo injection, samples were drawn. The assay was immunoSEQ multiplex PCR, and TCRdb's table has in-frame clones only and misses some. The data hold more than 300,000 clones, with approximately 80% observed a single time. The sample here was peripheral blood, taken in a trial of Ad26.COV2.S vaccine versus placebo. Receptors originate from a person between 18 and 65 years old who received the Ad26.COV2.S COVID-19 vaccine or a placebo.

The CDR3 here is CASSLYWEHYGYTF. The CDR3 DNA reads TGTGCCAGCAGTTTATATTGGGAACACTATGGCTACACCTTC. The chain links TRBV27 to TRBJ1-2, with no clear D. V shed 1 base and J shed 3 bases, with 9 bases lying between them. The germline V gene has CDR1 MNHEY and CDR2 SMNVEV (reference sequence). The CDR3 runs to 14 residues.

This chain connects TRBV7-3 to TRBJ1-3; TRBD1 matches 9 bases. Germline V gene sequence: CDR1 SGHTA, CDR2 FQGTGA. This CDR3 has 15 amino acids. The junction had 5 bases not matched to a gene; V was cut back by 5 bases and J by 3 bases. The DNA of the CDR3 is TGTGCCAGCAGCCAAGGACAGGGGTTTGGAAACACCATATATTTT. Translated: CASSQGQGFGNTIYF. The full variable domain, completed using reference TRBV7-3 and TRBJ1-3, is GAGVSQTPSNKVTEKGKYVELRCDPISGHTALYWYRQSLGQGPEFLIYFQGTGAADDSGLPNDRFFAVRPEGSVSTLKIQRTERGDSAVYLCASSQGQGFGNTIYFGEGSWLTVV.